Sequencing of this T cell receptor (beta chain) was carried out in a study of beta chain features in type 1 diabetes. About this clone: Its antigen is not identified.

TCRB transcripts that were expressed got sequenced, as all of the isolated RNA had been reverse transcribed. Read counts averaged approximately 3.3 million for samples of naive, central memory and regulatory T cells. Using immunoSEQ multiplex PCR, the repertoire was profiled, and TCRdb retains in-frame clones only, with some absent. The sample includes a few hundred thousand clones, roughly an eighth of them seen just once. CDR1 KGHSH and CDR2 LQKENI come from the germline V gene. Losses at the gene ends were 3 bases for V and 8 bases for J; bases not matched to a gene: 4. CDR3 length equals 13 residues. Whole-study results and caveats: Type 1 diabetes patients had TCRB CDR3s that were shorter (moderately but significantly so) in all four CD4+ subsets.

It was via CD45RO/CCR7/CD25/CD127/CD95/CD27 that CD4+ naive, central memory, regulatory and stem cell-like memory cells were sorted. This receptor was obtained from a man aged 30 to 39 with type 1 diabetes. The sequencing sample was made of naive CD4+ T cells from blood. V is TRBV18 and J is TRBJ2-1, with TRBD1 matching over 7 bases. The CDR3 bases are TGTGCCAGCTCACCCAAAACAGGGGATGAGCAGTTCTTC. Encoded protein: CASSPKTGDEQFF. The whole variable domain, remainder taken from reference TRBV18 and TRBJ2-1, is NAGVMQNPRHLVRRRGQEARLRCSPMKGHSHVYWYRQLPEEGLKFMVYLQKENIIDESGMPKERFSAEFPKEGPSILRIQQVVRGDSAAYFCASSPKTGDEQFFGPGTRLTVL.